This T cell receptor (beta chain) was documented in a study of blood T cell repertoires in COVID-19. Losses at the gene ends were 1 base for V and 4 bases for J; bases not matched to a gene: 10. This CDR3 has 18 residues. Germline loops: CDR1 SGHRS, CDR2 YFSETQ. In terms of age and location, participants ranged from roughly 18 to 90 years and lived in approximately 26 US areas. Libraries were prepared by immunoSEQ multiplex PCR; TCRdb keeps only in-frame clonotypes and omits some of them. The data show 180,000 or so clones, approximately 80% seen once. V and J are TRBV5-1 and TRBJ2-1, with 11 bases fitting TRBD2. The sequence derives from a man between 60 and 75 years old who had been exposed to COVID-19. Sequencing input: PBMCs or T cells enriched from blood (not recorded which). In DNA form, the CDR3 reads TGCGCCAGCAGCTTGATCCTTAACCGACTAGCGGGATACAATGAGCAGTTCTTC. It specifies CASSLILNRLAGYNEQFF.